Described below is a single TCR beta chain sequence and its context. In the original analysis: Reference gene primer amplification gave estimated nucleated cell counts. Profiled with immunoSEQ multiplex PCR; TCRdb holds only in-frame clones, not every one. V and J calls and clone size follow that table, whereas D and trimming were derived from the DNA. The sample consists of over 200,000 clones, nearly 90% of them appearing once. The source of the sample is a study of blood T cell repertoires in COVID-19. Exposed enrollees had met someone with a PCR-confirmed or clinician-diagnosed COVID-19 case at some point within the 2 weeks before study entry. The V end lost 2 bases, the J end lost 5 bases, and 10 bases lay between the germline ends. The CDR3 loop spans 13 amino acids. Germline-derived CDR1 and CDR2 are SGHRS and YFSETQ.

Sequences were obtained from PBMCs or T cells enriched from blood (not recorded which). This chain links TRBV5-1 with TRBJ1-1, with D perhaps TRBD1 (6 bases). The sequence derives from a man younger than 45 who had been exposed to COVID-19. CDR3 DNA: TGCGCCAGCAGCTTCAGAGGGGGAACTGAAGCTTTCTTT. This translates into CASSFRGGTEAFF.